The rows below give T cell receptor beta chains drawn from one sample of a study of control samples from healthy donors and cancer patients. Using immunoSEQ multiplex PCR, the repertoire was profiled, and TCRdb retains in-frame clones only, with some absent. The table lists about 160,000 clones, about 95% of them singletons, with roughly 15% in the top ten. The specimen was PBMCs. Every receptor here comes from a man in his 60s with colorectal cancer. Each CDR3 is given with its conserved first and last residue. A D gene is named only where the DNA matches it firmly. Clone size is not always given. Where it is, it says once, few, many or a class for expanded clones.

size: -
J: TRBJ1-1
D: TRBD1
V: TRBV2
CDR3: CASNYDRVFNTEAFF
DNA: TGTGCCAGCAATTACGACAGGGTTTTTAACACTGAAGCTTTCTTT

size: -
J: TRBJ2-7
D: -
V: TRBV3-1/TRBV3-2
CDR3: CASSQVGGEQYF
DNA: TGTGCCAGCAGCCAAGTGGGTGGCGAGCAGTACTTC

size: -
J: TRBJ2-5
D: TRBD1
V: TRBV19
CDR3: CASSIQARTGQETQYF
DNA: TGTGCCAGTAGTATACAGGCTCGGACAGGTCAAGAGACCCAGTACTTC

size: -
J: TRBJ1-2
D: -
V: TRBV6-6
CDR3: CASSYSDNYGYTF
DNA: TGTGCCAGCAGTTACTCAGATAACTATGGCTACACCTTC

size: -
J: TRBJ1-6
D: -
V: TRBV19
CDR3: CASSTGLSYNSPLHF
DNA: TGTGCCAGTAGTACGGGGCTGTCCTATAATTCACCCCTCCACTTT

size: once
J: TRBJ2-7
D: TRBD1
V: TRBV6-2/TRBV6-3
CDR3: CASSDRGLEQYF
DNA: TGTGCCAGCAGTGACAGGGGATTGGAGCAGTACTTC

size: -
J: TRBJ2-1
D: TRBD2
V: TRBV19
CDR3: CASSPLSGGVGEQFF
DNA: TGTGCCAGTAGTCCGCTTAGCGGGGGGGTCGGTGAGCAGTTCTTC

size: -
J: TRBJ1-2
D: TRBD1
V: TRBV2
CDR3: CASSEGTGEVYGYTF
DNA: TGTGCCAGCAGTGAAGGGACAGGGGAGGTCTATGGCTACACCTTC

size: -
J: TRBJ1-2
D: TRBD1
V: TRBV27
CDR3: CASSLPPGTDFYGYTF
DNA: TGTGCCAGCAGCTTACCCCCCGGGACAGATTTCTATGGCTACACCTTC

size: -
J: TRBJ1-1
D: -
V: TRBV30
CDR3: CAWARDYTEAFF
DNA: TGTGCCTGGGCTCGGGATTACACTGAAGCTTTCTTT

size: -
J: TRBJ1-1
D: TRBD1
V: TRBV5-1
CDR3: CASSLQGPPNTEAFF
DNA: TGCGCCAGCAGCTTACAGGGGCCCCCGAACACTGAAGCTTTCTTT

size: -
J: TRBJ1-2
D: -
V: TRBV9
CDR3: CASQRIQGDGYTF
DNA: TGTGCCAGCCAACGTATACAGGGAGATGGCTACACCTTC

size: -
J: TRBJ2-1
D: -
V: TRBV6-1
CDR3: CASSEKERRRQFF
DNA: TGTGCCAGCAGTGAAAAGGAGCGTAGGCGGCAGTTCTTC

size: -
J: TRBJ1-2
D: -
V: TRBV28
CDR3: CASSLTGPVEGYTF
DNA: TGTGCCAGCAGTCTCACAGGGCCGGTGGAGGGCTACACCTTC

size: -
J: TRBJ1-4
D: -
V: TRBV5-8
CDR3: CASSPRQLATNEKLFF
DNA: TGTGCCAGCAGCCCGAGACAGCTTGCAACTAATGAAAAACTGTTTTTT

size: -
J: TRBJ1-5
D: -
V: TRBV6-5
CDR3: CASSYSGGSNQPQHF
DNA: TGTGCCAGCAGTTATTCCGGGGGTAGCAATCAGCCCCAGCATTTT

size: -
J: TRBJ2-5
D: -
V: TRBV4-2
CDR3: CASSQGLGQEETQYF
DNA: TGTGCCAGCAGCCAAGGACTGGGGCAGGAAGAGACCCAGTACTTC

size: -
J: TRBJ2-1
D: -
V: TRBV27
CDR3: CASSLRVHNEQFF
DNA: TGTGCCAGCAGTTTGAGAGTTCACAATGAGCAGTTCTTC

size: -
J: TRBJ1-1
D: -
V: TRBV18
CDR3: CASSLVNTEAFF
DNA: TGTGCCAGCTCTTTAGTGAACACTGAAGCTTTCTTT

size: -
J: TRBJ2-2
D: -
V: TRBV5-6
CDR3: CASSLGFTGELFF
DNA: TGTGCCAGCAGCTTGGGGTTCACCGGGGAGCTGTTTTTT

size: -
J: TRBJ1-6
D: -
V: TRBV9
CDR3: CASSQQGWDSPLHF
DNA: TGTGCCAGCAGCCAACAGGGTTGGGATTCACCCCTCCACTTT

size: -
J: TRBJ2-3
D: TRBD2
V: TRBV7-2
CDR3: CASSPKRGANTDTQYF
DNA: TGTGCCAGCAGCCCTAAGCGGGGGGCAAACACAGATACGCAGTATTTT

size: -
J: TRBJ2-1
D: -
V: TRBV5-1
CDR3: CASSLAGGQYNEQFF
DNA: TGCGCCAGCAGCTTGGCCGGGGGCCAATACAATGAGCAGTTCTTC

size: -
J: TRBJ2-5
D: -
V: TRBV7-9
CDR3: CASSSTRARETQYF
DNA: TGTGCCAGCAGCTCGACTAGGGCCCGGGAGACCCAGTACTTC

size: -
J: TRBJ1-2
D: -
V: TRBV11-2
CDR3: CASSLSRVGRYGYTF
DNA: TGTGCCAGCAGCTTAAGCAGGGTCGGTCGCTATGGCTACACCTTC

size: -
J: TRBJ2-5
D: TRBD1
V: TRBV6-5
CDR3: CASSSSGTGMSQYF
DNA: TGTGCCAGCAGTTCCTCCGGGACAGGGATGTCCCAGTACTTC

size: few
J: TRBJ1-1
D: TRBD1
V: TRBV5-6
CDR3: CASSLYPGGNTEAFF
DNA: TGTGCCAGCAGCTTGTACCCAGGGGGGAACACTGAAGCTTTCTTT

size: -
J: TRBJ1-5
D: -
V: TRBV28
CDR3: CASRTGPGLGNQPQHF
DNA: TGTGCCAGCAGAACGGGTCCGGGCCTGGGCAATCAGCCCCAGCATTTT

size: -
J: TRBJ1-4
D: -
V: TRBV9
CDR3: CASSLGGVGDEKLFF
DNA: TGTGCCAGCAGCCTGGGAGGGGTTGGGGATGAAAAACTGTTTTTT

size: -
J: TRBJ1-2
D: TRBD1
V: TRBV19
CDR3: CASIGQATNYGYTF
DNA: TGTGCCAGTATCGGACAGGCGACTAACTATGGCTACACCTTC

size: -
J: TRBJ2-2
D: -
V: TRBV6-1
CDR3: CASSEDKWGELFF
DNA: TGTGCCAGCAGTGAGGACAAGTGGGGGGAGCTGTTTTTT

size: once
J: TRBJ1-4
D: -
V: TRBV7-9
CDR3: CASRRGTTNEKLFF
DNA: TGTGCCAGCAGGCGAGGGACAACTAATGAAAAACTGTTTTTT

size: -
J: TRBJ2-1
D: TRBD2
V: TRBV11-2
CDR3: CASSLGKRGGSYNEQFF
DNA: TGTGCCAGCAGCTTAGGGAAGCGGGGGGGCTCCTACAATGAGCAGTTCTTC

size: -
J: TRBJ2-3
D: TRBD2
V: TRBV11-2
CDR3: CASSFIAGGQSDTQYF
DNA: TGTGCCAGCAGCTTTATAGCGGGGGGGCAGTCAGATACGCAGTATTTT

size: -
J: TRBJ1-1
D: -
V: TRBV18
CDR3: CASSPRRSQGITEAFF
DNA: TGTGCCAGCTCACCACGAAGGTCTCAGGGAATCACTGAAGCTTTCTTT

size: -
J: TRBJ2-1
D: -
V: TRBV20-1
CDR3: CSASDGGKQFF
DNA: TGCAGTGCTTCGGATGGGGGGAAGCAGTTCTTC

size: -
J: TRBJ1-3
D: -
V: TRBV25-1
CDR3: CASSGVSSRGTIYF
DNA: TGTGCCAGCAGTGGTGTCAGTTCTCGGGGCACCATATATTTT

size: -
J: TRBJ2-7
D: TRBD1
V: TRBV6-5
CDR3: CASSYGATGYEQYF
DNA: TGTGCCAGCAGCTACGGGGCGACAGGGTACGAGCAGTACTTC

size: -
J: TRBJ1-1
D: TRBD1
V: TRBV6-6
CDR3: CASRSTDRGNTEAFF
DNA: TGTGCCAGCAGAAGCACCGACAGGGGGAACACTGAAGCTTTCTTT

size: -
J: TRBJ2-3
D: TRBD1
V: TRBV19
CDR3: CASSDRVVADTQYF
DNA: TGTGCCAGTAGCGACAGGGTTGTGGCAGATACGCAGTATTTT

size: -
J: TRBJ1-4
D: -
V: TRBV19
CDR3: CASSTQQGGSEKLFF
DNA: TGTGCCAGTAGTACCCAACAGGGAGGTAGTGAAAAACTGTTTTTT

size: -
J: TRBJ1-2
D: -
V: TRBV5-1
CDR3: CASSSPEGYEGYTF
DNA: TGCGCCAGCAGCTCGCCGGAGGGCTACGAGGGCTACACCTTC

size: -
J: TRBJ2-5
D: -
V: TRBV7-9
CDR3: CASSLDGGPQETQYF
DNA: TGTGCCAGCAGCTTAGACGGGGGGCCCCAAGAGACCCAGTACTTC

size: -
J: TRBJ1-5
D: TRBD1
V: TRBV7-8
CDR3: CASSPQGTGGQPQHF
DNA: TGTGCCAGCAGCCCCCAGGGGACAGGGGGGCAGCCCCAGCATTTT

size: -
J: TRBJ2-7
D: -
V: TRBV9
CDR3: CASSVGTTLAGAYEQYF
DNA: TGTGCCAGCAGCGTAGGTACAACCTTGGCAGGAGCCTACGAGCAGTACTTC

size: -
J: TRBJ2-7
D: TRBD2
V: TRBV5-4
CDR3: CASSLSSAGGHEQYF
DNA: TGTGCCAGCAGCTTGAGCAGCGCGGGGGGCCACGAGCAGTACTTC

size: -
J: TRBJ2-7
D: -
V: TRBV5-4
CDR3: CASSLQGADEQYF
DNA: TGTGCCAGCAGCTTGCAAGGGGCCGACGAGCAGTACTTC

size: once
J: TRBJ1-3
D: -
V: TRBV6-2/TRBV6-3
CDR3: CASSRSGNTIYF
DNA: TGTGCCAGCAGTCGATCTGGAAACACCATATATTTT

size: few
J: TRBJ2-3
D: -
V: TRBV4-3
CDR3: CASSQRASGTDTQYF
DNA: TGCGCCAGCAGCCAAAGGGCTAGTGGCACAGATACGCAGTATTTT

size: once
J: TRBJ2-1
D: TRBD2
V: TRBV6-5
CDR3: CASSYSGLAGYEQFF
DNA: TGTGCCAGCAGTTACTCGGGACTAGCGGGGTATGAGCAGTTCTTC